This is a list of T cell receptor beta chains from one sample in a study of metastatic and nonmetastatic thyroid tumors. MiXCR re-clonotyped the PCR reads for TCRdb. Of about 21,000 clones listed, 28% are singletons. The specimen was tumor tissue. The receptors were sampled from a male donor with papillary thyroid cancer or a benign thyroid nodule (not recorded which). Some clones in this sample may be carry-over from other donors' samples. Both conserved end residues are part of each CDR3. A D gene is named only where the DNA matches it firmly. Clone sizes are given selectively: once, few, many, or a class where the clone is expanded.

v_gene: TRBV11-2
j_gene: TRBJ2-5
abundance: NA
d_gene: NA
CDR3aa: CASSLTRQQETQYF
CDR3nt: TGTGCCAGCAGCTTAACCCGACAGCAAGAGACCCAGTACTTC

v_gene: TRBV5-5
j_gene: TRBJ1-2
abundance: NA
d_gene: NA
CDR3aa: CASSFIPRDGYTF
CDR3nt: TGTGCCAGCAGCTTTATACCCAGGGACGGCTACACCTTC

v_gene: TRBV12-3/TRBV12-4
j_gene: TRBJ1-5
abundance: NA
d_gene: NA
CDR3aa: CASRKGVGESNQPQHF
CDR3nt: TGTGCCAGCAGAAAAGGCGTCGGCGAGAGCAATCAGCCCCAGCATTTT

v_gene: TRBV5-1
j_gene: TRBJ2-7
abundance: few
d_gene: NA
CDR3aa: CASSLPLGGTYEQYF
CDR3nt: TGCGCCAGCAGCTTGCCTTTAGGAGGTACCTACGAGCAGTACTTC

v_gene: TRBV7-2
j_gene: TRBJ2-1
abundance: NA
d_gene: NA
CDR3aa: CASNLGPGARSVNF
CDR3nt: TGTGCCAGCAACTTAGGACCCGGGGCGCGTTCGGTCAACTTC

v_gene: TRBV5-1
j_gene: TRBJ1-6
abundance: NA
d_gene: NA
CDR3aa: CASSLSGKNSPLHF
CDR3nt: TGCGCCAGCAGCCTGTCAGGGAAGAATTCACCCCTCCACTTT

v_gene: TRBV9
j_gene: TRBJ2-7
abundance: NA
d_gene: NA
CDR3aa: CASSPQGGSLSYEQYF
CDR3nt: TGTGCCAGCAGCCCCCAGGGGGGTTCCCTCTCCTACGAGCAGTACTTC

v_gene: TRBV11-2
j_gene: TRBJ2-7
abundance: NA
d_gene: NA
CDR3aa: CASSPQEAGRASYEQYF
CDR3nt: TGTGCCAGCAGCCCCCAGGAGGCAGGCCGCGCGTCCTACGAGCAGTACTTC

v_gene: TRBV27
j_gene: TRBJ2-6
abundance: few
d_gene: NA
CDR3aa: CASSLAPDSGANVLTF
CDR3nt: TGTGCCAGCAGTCTAGCACCCGACTCTGGGGCCAACGTCCTGACTTTC

v_gene: TRBV2
j_gene: TRBJ1-2
abundance: few
d_gene: NA
CDR3aa: CASTAQEGNVYTF
CDR3nt: TGTGCCAGCACGGCCCAGGAAGGGAATGTCTACACCTTC

v_gene: TRBV13
j_gene: TRBJ1-1
abundance: many
d_gene: TRBD1
CDR3aa: CASSFWVRGVDTEAFF
CDR3nt: TGTGCCAGCAGCTTCTGGGTCAGGGGGGTGGACACTGAAGCTTTCTTT

v_gene: TRBV11-2
j_gene: TRBJ2-1
abundance: once
d_gene: TRBD2
CDR3aa: CASTYGTSGSNEQFF
CDR3nt: TGTGCCAGCACCTACGGGACTAGCGGGAGTAATGAGCAGTTCTTC

v_gene: TRBV30
j_gene: TRBJ2-5
abundance: medium-sized
d_gene: TRBD1
CDR3aa: CAWSVTGGRGETQYF
CDR3nt: TGTGCCTGGAGTGTTACAGGGGGCCGGGGGGAGACCCAGTACTTC

v_gene: TRBV12-3/TRBV12-4
j_gene: TRBJ2-7
abundance: few
d_gene: TRBD1
CDR3aa: CASRWTGAGEQYF
CDR3nt: TGTGCCAGCCGCTGGACAGGCGCGGGCGAGCAGTACTTC

v_gene: TRBV6-1
j_gene: TRBJ2-7
abundance: NA
d_gene: TRBD1
CDR3aa: CASSSRQGAYEQYF
CDR3nt: TGTGCCAGCAGTAGTCGACAGGGGGCCTACGAGCAGTACTTC

v_gene: TRBV27
j_gene: TRBJ1-1
abundance: once
d_gene: TRBD1
CDR3aa: CASSFRDRYRAFF
CDR3nt: TGTGCCAGCAGTTTCCGGGACAGGTATCGAGCTTTCTTT

v_gene: TRBV30
j_gene: TRBJ1-2
abundance: NA
d_gene: NA
CDR3aa: CAWSVRGNYGYTF
CDR3nt: TGTGCCTGGAGTGTACGCGGGAACTATGGCTACACCTTC

v_gene: TRBV5-1
j_gene: TRBJ1-2
abundance: few
d_gene: TRBD1
CDR3aa: CASSWSDRGTGYTF
CDR3nt: TGCGCCAGCAGCTGGTCCGACAGGGGCACTGGCTACACCTTC

v_gene: TRBV25-1
j_gene: TRBJ1-3
abundance: few
d_gene: NA
CDR3aa: CASSDSQGFTNTIYF
CDR3nt: TGTGCCAGCAGTGATTCGCAGGGGTTTACAAACACCATATATTTT